This T cell receptor beta chain was obtained from a study of cytomegalovirus exposure and HLA in healthy donors. Findings and limits, study-wide: In the 120 validation repertoires, a later analysis found that first-cohort TCR clusters tended to co-occur. CMV antigen specificity was confirmed in vitro for a few CMV-associated chains. Among TCR beta chains, those listed as cytomegalovirus-associated numbered roughly 150.

A word on this clone: The antigen remains unidentified.

The protocol was immunoSEQ multiplex PCR, while the TCRdb copy is restricted to in-frame clones and leaves out a portion. The table shows about 38,000 clones, with roughly 93% occurring only once. V was pared by 5 bases and J by 7 bases, with 11 bases of the junction left unmatched. In germline, CDR1 is SEHNR, CDR2 FQNEAQ (reference sequence). This CDR3 contains 15 residues. This clonotype originated in a man aged 18 to 30 in good health and CMV-seronegative. The chain uses TRBV7-9 and TRBJ2-1, with 7 bases matching TRBD2. The sample was PBMCs. The CDR3 region has the DNA TGTGCCAGCAGCCTCGGTGGCGGGAGTAGGAATGAGCAGTTCTTC. The encoded protein is CASSLGGGSRNEQFF.